The rows below give T cell receptor beta chains drawn from one sample of a study of blood T cell repertoires in COVID-19. The data were produced by immunoSEQ multiplex PCR, yet TCRdb's version contains in-frame clones alone and is incomplete. The sample holds some 300,000 clones; less than 90% are singletons and the top ten take roughly 13%. Sequenced material: peripheral blood. All receptors come from an older woman with COVID-19, enrolled during active disease. CDR3s include the opening cysteine and the closing phenylalanine or tryptophan. Fields, in order: J gene, V gene, clone size, D gene, CDR3 DNA, CDR3 protein. D genes are given only for firm matches. The size of a clone is reported for some rows only, either as once, few or many, or as a class for expanded clones.

j_gene: TRBJ2-1
v_gene: TRBV9
abundance: few
d_gene: -
CDR3nt: TGTGCCAGCAGCCGACAGGAAACCTACAATGAGCAGTTCTTC
CDR3aa: CASSRQETYNEQFF

j_gene: TRBJ1-2
v_gene: TRBV29-1
abundance: many
d_gene: TRBD1
CDR3nt: TGCAGCGTTGTCGGTACAGCCGGACAGGGAAACTATGGCTACACCTTC
CDR3aa: CSVVGTAGQGNYGYTF

j_gene: TRBJ2-7
v_gene: TRBV7-2
abundance: once
d_gene: TRBD1
CDR3nt: TGTGCCAGCAGCTTGGACAGGTTGTACTACGAGCAGTACTTC
CDR3aa: CASSLDRLYYEQYF

j_gene: TRBJ1-2
v_gene: TRBV14
abundance: -
d_gene: TRBD1
CDR3nt: TGTGCCAGCGGACCGGGGTGGCAGGGGGATAACTATGGCTACACCTTC
CDR3aa: CASGPGWQGDNYGYTF

j_gene: TRBJ1-1
v_gene: TRBV11-2
abundance: -
d_gene: TRBD1
CDR3nt: TGTGCCAGCAGCTTACGGGACAGGGTGAACACTGAAGCTTTCTTT
CDR3aa: CASSLRDRVNTEAFF

j_gene: TRBJ2-3
v_gene: TRBV29-1
abundance: -
d_gene: TRBD2
CDR3nt: TGCAGCGTTGATTTAGGGACTAGCGGGGGGGCCTGGGATACGCAGTATTTT
CDR3aa: CSVDLGTSGGAWDTQYF

j_gene: TRBJ2-7
v_gene: TRBV12-3/TRBV12-4
abundance: -
d_gene: -
CDR3nt: TGTGCCAGCAGAAAAGACAGTTCCTACGAGCAGTACTTC
CDR3aa: CASRKDSSYEQYF

j_gene: TRBJ1-3
v_gene: TRBV30
abundance: -
d_gene: -
CDR3nt: TGTGCCTGGAGCTGGGGCGGTTTTAGCTCTGGAAACACCATATATTTT
CDR3aa: CAWSWGGFSSGNTIYF

j_gene: TRBJ2-7
v_gene: TRBV10-2
abundance: -
d_gene: -
CDR3nt: TGCGCCAGCAGTGGGTTTCAGGGCTTGGATACGTACTTC
CDR3aa: CASSGFQGLDTYF

j_gene: TRBJ2-5
v_gene: TRBV12-3/TRBV12-4
abundance: -
d_gene: TRBD2
CDR3nt: TGTGCCAGCAGCCGAACGGGAGGGGAGACCCAGTACTTC
CDR3aa: CASSRTGGETQYF

j_gene: TRBJ1-4
v_gene: TRBV7-2
abundance: -
d_gene: -
CDR3nt: TGTGCCAGCAGCTCCCAGGGGAATACTAATGAAAAACTGTTTTTT
CDR3aa: CASSSQGNTNEKLFF

j_gene: TRBJ2-5
v_gene: TRBV5-4
abundance: -
d_gene: TRBD2
CDR3nt: TGTGCCAGCAGCCCCGGGACTAGCGGGATACAAGAGACCCAGTACTTC
CDR3aa: CASSPGTSGIQETQYF

j_gene: TRBJ1-5
v_gene: TRBV2
abundance: -
d_gene: -
CDR3nt: TGTGCCAGCAGGCCCGAGGCCCAGGGGCCCCAGCATTTT
CDR3aa: CASRPEAQGPQHF

j_gene: TRBJ2-7
v_gene: TRBV7-2
abundance: -
d_gene: -
CDR3nt: TGTGCCAGCAGCCGAGGGTCGGCCTACGAGCAGTACTTC
CDR3aa: CASSRGSAYEQYF

j_gene: TRBJ1-5
v_gene: TRBV19
abundance: -
d_gene: TRBD1
CDR3nt: TGTGCCAGTAGTATAGGAGGGGGCTACCAGCCCCAGCATTTT
CDR3aa: CASSIGGGYQPQHF

j_gene: TRBJ1-2
v_gene: TRBV6-5
abundance: few
d_gene: TRBD1
CDR3nt: TGTGCCAGCAGTTCCAGGACAGGGGGCGACTATGGCTACACCTTC
CDR3aa: CASSSRTGGDYGYTF

j_gene: TRBJ1-2
v_gene: TRBV5-1
abundance: -
d_gene: -
CDR3nt: TGCGCCAGCAGCTTGGCCGGGTCGAGAGGCTACACCTTC
CDR3aa: CASSLAGSRGYTF

j_gene: TRBJ2-6
v_gene: TRBV24-1
abundance: -
d_gene: -
CDR3nt: TGTGCCACCAGTGATCCCGACAGCTCTGGGGCCAACGTCCTGACTTTC
CDR3aa: CATSDPDSSGANVLTF

j_gene: TRBJ2-2
v_gene: TRBV5-1
abundance: few
d_gene: TRBD1
CDR3nt: TGCGCCAGCAGCTTAACAGGGGGAGGAGCCGGGGAGCTGTTTTTT
CDR3aa: CASSLTGGGAGELFF

j_gene: TRBJ2-7
v_gene: TRBV24-1
abundance: -
d_gene: -
CDR3nt: TGTGCCACCAGTGATTCCGGACAGTTCGAGCAGTACTTC
CDR3aa: CATSDSGQFEQYF

j_gene: TRBJ2-7
v_gene: TRBV11-2
abundance: -
d_gene: -
CDR3nt: TGTGCCAGCAGCTTAGGCGGTGGCGAGCAGTACTTC
CDR3aa: CASSLGGGEQYF

j_gene: TRBJ1-3
v_gene: TRBV6-4
abundance: -
d_gene: -
CDR3nt: TGTGCCAGCAGCCCTAGGACATACTGGGATTCTGGAAACACCATATATTTT
CDR3aa: CASSPRTYWDSGNTIYF

j_gene: TRBJ1-2
v_gene: TRBV30
abundance: -
d_gene: -
CDR3nt: TGTGCCTGGGCCGGGTCAATATTGCGTCTCCGGGATGGCTACACCTTC
CDR3aa: CAWAGSILRLRDGYTF

j_gene: TRBJ1-4
v_gene: TRBV10-1
abundance: -
d_gene: -
CDR3nt: TGCGCCAGCAGGTCAGTGTGCAGGGCAACTAATGAAAAACTGTTTTTT
CDR3aa: CASRSVCRATNEKLFF

j_gene: TRBJ1-1
v_gene: TRBV11-2
abundance: few
d_gene: -
CDR3nt: TGTGCCAGCTCCAGCGGCAGGGAAGCTTTCTTT
CDR3aa: CASSSGREAFF

j_gene: TRBJ2-1
v_gene: TRBV29-1
abundance: -
d_gene: TRBD1
CDR3nt: TGCAGCGTTGAGCACAGGGGGTCCTCCAATGAGCAGTTCTTC
CDR3aa: CSVEHRGSSNEQFF

j_gene: TRBJ2-5
v_gene: TRBV5-1
abundance: -
d_gene: -
CDR3nt: TGCGCCAGCAGCTTTCGGGTAGACCAAGAGACCCAGTACTTC
CDR3aa: CASSFRVDQETQYF

j_gene: TRBJ2-7
v_gene: TRBV24-1
abundance: -
d_gene: -
CDR3nt: TGTGCCACCAGTGACCCCAGGGGTGTCACCTACGAGCAGTACTTC
CDR3aa: CATSDPRGVTYEQYF

j_gene: TRBJ2-5
v_gene: TRBV4-2
abundance: -
d_gene: -
CDR3nt: TGTGCCAGCAGCCCGGGGGAGAGAGAGACCCAGTACTTC
CDR3aa: CASSPGERETQYF

j_gene: TRBJ2-3
v_gene: TRBV6-5
abundance: -
d_gene: -
CDR3nt: TGTGCCAGCAACAACAGGGCCCGCACAGATACGCAGTATTTT
CDR3aa: CASNNRARTDTQYF

j_gene: TRBJ1-6
v_gene: TRBV19
abundance: once
d_gene: TRBD1
CDR3nt: TGTGCCAGTAGTATAGGGGACAGGGAGGATTCACCCCTCCACTTT
CDR3aa: CASSIGDREDSPLHF